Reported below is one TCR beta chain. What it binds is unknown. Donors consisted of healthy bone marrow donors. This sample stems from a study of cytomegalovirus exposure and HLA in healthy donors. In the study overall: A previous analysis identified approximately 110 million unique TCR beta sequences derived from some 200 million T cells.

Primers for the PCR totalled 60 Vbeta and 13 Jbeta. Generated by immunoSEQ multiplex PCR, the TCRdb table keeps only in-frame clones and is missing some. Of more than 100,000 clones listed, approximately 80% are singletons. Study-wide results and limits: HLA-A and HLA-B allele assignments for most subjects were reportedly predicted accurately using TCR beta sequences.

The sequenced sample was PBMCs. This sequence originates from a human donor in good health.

CDR3 in amino acids: CASSPRGVGLAGVETQYF. The CDR3 DNA reads as TGTGCCAGCAGCCCCCGGGGTGTTGGACTAGCGGGAGTAGAGACCCAGTACTTC. The V gene is TRBV11-2, the J gene TRBJ2-5, with 13 positions matching TRBD2. The length of the CDR3 is 18 residues. After removal of 5 bases from V and 4 bases from J, the junction contained 13 bases not matched to a gene. The germline gives CDR1 SGHAT, CDR2 FQNNGV.